The rows below give T cell receptor beta chains drawn from one sample of a study of T cell changes during pregnancy in multiple sclerosis. Sequencing was performed with immunoSEQ multiplex PCR; in TCRdb, only in-frame clones are kept and a portion is missing. The sample has under 55,000 clones, roughly 93% seen once. The sample consisted of peripheral blood, taken in the second trimester of pregnancy. These receptors all stem from a female donor with multiple sclerosis, enrolled in a pregnancy study. Both conserved end residues are part of each CDR3.

v_call: TRBV29-1; j_call: TRBJ2-1; cdr3_aa: CSVRSPLFGQFF
v_call: TRBV27; j_call: TRBJ2-2; cdr3_aa: CASTAWYPNTGELFF
v_call: TRBV4-3; j_call: TRBJ2-7; cdr3_aa: CASSQDLPSAGGPYEQYF
v_call: TRBV5-1; j_call: TRBJ2-7; cdr3_aa: CASSVATGQGTYEQYF
v_call: TRBV5-5; j_call: TRBJ2-7; cdr3_aa: CASSFTAGGMYEQYF
v_call: TRBV5-4; j_call: TRBJ2-2; cdr3_aa: CASSLAAGELFF
v_call: TRBV5-6; j_call: TRBJ2-4; cdr3_aa: CASSGGTGGLVAKNIQYF
v_call: TRBV27; j_call: TRBJ2-3; cdr3_aa: CASSQNQGRGADTQYF
v_call: TRBV27; j_call: TRBJ1-3; cdr3_aa: CASTTQGASLYF
v_call: TRBV30; j_call: TRBJ2-1; cdr3_aa: CAWNTSGRANEQFF
v_call: TRBV4-3; j_call: TRBJ1-4; cdr3_aa: CASSHHAGQSGEKLFF
v_call: TRBV6-6; j_call: TRBJ2-7; cdr3_aa: CASSYRTGQVSYEQYF
v_call: TRBV7-8; j_call: TRBJ2-5; cdr3_aa: CASSLGQLKETQYF
v_call: TRBV7-2; j_call: TRBJ1-2; cdr3_aa: CASSLVQGTYGYTF
v_call: TRBV25-1; j_call: TRBJ2-2; cdr3_aa: CASGVTGVPGELFF
v_call: TRBV29-1; j_call: TRBJ1-2; cdr3_aa: CSVDGQGLGYTF
v_call: TRBV18; j_call: TRBJ1-3; cdr3_aa: CASSPQSGGSGNTIYF